This TCR beta chain was retrieved from a study of T cell changes during pregnancy in multiple sclerosis. After removal of 3 bases from V and 4 bases from J, the junction contained 7 bases not matched to a gene. The CDR3 contains 15 residues. Germline assignment: CDR1 SGHDT and CDR2 YYEEEE. Sequencing used immunoSEQ multiplex PCR; TCRdb keeps in-frame clones, though not all of them. The sample carries over 25,000 clones, roughly nine tenths recorded once. The specimen comprised CD8+ T cells from peripheral blood mononuclear cells, sampled in the third trimester of pregnancy. This receptor was taken from a female donor with multiple sclerosis, enrolled in a pregnancy study. This chain connects TRBV5-6 to TRBJ1-5; 7 nucleotides match TRBD1. The CDR3 protein is CASSSGTERNQPQHF. CDR3 coding DNA: TGTGCCAGCAGCTCGGGGACAGAACGGAATCAGCCCCAGCATTTT.